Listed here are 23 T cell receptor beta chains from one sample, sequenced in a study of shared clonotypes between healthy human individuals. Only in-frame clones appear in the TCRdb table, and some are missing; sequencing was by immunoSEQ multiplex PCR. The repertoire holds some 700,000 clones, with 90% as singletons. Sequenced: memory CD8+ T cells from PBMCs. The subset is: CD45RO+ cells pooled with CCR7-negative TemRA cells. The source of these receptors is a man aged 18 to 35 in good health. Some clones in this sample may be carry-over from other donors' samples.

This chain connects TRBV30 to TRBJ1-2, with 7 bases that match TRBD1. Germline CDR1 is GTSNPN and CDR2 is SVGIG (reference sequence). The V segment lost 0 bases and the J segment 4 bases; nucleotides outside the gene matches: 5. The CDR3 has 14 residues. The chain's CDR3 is CAWSVRRTGYGYTF. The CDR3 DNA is TGTGCCTGGAGTGTACGCAGGACAGGCTATGGCTACACCTTC.

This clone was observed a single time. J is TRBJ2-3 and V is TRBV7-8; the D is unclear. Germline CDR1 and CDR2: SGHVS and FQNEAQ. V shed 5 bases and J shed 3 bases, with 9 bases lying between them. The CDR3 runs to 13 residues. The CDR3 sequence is CASSAEPTDTQYF. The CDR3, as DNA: TGTGCCAGCAGCGCGGAGCCTACAGATACGCAGTATTTT.

This CDR3 is CASSLVASGSPDTQYF. The DNA for the CDR3 is TGTGCCAGCAGCTTAGTGGCTAGCGGGAGTCCAGATACGCAGTATTTT. The chain recombines TRBV7-6 with TRBJ2-3, with 10 bases matching TRBD2. V gave up 1 base and J gave up 4 bases; unmatched junction bases: 5. Germline-derived CDR1 and CDR2 are SGHVS and FNYEAQ. This CDR3 spans 16 amino acids.

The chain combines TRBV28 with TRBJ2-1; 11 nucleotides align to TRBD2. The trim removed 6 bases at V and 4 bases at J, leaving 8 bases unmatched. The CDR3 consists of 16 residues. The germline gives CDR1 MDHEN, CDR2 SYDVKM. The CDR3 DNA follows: TGTGCCAGCAGCCGAGTGGGACTAGCGGATTACAATGAGCAGTTCTTC. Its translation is CASSRVGLADYNEQFF.

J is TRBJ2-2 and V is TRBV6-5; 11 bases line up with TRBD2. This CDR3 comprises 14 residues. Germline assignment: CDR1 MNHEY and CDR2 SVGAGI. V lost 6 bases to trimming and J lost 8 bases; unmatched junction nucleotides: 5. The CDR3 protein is CASRLAGAWGELFF. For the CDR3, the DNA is TGTGCCAGCAGACTAGCGGGAGCTTGGGGGGAGCTGTTTTTT.

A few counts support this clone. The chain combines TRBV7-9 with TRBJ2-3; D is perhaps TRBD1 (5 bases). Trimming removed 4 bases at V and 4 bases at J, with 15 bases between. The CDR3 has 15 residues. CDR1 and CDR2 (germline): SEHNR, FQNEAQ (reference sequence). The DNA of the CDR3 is TGTGCCAGCAGCTGGCCCCCAGAACAGGCAGATACGCAGTATTTT. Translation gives CASSWPPEQADTQYF.

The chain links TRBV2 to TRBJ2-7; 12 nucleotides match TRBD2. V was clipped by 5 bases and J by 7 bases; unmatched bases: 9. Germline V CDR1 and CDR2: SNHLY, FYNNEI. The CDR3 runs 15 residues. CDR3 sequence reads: CASSLGPGLAGEQYF. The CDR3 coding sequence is TGTGCCAGCAGTTTGGGCCCGGGACTAGCGGGTGAGCAGTACTTC.

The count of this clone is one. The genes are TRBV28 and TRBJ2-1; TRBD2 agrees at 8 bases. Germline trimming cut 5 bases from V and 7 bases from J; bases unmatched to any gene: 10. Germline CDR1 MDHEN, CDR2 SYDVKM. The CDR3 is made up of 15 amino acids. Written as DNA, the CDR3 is TGTGCCAGCAGTGAGGGACTAGATGATCTTAATGAGCAGTTCTTC. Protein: CASSEGLDDLNEQFF.

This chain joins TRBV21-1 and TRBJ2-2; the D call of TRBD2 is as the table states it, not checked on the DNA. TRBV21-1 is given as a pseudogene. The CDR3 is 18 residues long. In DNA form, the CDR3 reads TGTGCCAGCAGCTCGAAGACTAGCGGGAGGGAGAACACCGGGGAGCTGTTTTTT. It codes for CASSSKTSGRENTGELFF.

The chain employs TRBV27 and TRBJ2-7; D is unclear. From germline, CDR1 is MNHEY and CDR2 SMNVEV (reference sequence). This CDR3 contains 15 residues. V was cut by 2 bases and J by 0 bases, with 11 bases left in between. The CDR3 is CASSLTFSSSYEQYF. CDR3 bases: TGTGCCAGCAGTTTAACTTTCTCCAGCTCCTACGAGCAGTACTTC.

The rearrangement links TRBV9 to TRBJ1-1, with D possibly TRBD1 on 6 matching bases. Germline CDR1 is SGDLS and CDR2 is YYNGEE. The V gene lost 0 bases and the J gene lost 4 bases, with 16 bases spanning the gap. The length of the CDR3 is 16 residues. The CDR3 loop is CASSVGPVRGGTEAFF. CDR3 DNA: TGTGCCAGCAGCGTAGGACCCGTGAGGGGGGGCACTGAAGCTTTCTTT. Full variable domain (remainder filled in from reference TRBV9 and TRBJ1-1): DSGVTQTPKHLITATGQRVTLRCSPRSGDLSVYWYQQSLDQGLQFLIQYYNGEERAKGNILERFSAQQFPDLHSELNLSSLELGDSALYFCASSVGPVRGGTEAFFGQGTRLTVV.

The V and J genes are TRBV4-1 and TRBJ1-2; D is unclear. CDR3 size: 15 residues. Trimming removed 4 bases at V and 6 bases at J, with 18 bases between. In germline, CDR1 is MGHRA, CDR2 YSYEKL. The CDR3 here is CASSLPLGIIDGYTF. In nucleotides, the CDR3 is TGCGCCAGCAGCCTCCCCTTGGGCATAATTGATGGCTACACCTTC.

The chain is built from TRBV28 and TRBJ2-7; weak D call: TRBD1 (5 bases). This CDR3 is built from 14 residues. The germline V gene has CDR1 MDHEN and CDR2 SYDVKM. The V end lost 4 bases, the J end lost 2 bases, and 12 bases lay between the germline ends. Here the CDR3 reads CASSSRQGTYEQYF. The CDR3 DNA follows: TGTGCCAGCAGTTCTAGGCAGGGCACCTACGAGCAGTACTTC.

The chain's CDR3 is CASSATWGEQFF. DNA for the CDR3: TGTGCCAGCAGCGCTACATGGGGTGAGCAGTTCTTC. This chain uses TRBV7-9 with TRBJ2-1; D remains ambiguous. The germline CDR1 and CDR2 sequences are SEHNR and FQNEAQ (reference sequence). V shed 5 bases and J shed 9 bases, with 11 bases lying between them. The CDR3 has 12 residues. Full variable domain (remainder filled in from reference TRBV7-9 and TRBJ2-1): DTGVSQNPRHKITKRGQNVTFRCDPISEHNRLYWYRQTLGQGPEFLTYFQNEAQLEKSRLLSDRFSAERPKGSFSTLEIQRTEQGDSAMYLCASSATWGEQFFGPGTRLTVL.

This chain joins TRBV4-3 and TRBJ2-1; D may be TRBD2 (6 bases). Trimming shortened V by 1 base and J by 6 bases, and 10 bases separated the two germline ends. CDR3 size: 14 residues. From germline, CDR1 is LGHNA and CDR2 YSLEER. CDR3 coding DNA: TGCGCCAGCAGCCAAGGACTAGGGGCCAATGAGCAGTTCTTC. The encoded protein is CASSQGLGANEQFF.

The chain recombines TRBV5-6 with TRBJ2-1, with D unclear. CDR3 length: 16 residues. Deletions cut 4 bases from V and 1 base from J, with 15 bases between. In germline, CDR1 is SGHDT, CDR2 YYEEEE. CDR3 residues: CASSPPAVGSYNEQFF. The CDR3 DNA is TGTGCCAGCAGCCCGCCGGCCGTGGGATCCTACAATGAGCAGTTCTTC.

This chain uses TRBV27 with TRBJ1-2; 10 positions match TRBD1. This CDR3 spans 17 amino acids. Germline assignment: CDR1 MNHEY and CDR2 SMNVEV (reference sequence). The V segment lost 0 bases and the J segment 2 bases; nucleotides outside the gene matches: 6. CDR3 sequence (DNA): TGTGCCAGCAGTTTATCGAGAGGGACAGGGGTAAACTATGGCTACACCTTC. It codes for CASSLSRGTGVNYGYTF.

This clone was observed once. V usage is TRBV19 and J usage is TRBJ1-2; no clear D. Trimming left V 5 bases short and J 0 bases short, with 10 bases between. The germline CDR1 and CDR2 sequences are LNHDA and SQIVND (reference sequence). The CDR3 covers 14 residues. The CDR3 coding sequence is TGTGCCAGTAGTTTCGGCCGGGCTAACTATGGCTACACCTTC. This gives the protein CASSFGRANYGYTF.

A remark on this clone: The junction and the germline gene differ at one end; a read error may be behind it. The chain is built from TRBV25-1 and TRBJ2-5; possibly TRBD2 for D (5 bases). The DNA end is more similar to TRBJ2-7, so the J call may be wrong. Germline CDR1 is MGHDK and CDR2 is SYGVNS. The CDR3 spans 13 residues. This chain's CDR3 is CASGDWGEDEQYF. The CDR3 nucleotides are TGTGCCAGCGGTGACTGGGGAGAAGACGAGCAGTACTTC.

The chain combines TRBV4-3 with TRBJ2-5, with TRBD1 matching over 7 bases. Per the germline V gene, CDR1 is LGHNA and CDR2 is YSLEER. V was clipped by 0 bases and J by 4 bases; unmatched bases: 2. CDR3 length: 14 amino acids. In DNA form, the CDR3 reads TGCGCCAGCAGCCAAGACGGGACAGTAGAGACCCAGTACTTC. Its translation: CASSQDGTVETQYF.

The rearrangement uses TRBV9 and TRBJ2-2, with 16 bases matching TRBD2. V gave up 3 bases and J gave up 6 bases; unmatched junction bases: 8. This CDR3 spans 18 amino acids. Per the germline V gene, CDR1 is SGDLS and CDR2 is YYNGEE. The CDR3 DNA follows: TGTGCCAGCAGCGCGACGGGACTAGCGGGAGGGCGACCCGGGGAGCTGTTTTTT. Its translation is CASSATGLAGGRPGELFF.

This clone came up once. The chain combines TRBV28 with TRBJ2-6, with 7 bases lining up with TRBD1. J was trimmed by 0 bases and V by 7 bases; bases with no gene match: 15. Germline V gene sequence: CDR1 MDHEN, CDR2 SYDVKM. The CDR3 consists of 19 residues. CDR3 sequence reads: CASISVRDRLDSGANVLTF. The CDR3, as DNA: TGTGCCAGCATCAGCGTCAGGGACAGACTTGACTCTGGGGCCAACGTCCTGACTTTC. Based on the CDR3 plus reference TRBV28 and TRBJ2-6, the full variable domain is DVKVTQSSRYLVKRTGEKVFLECVQDMDHENMFWYRQDPGLGLRLIYFSYDVKMKEKGDIPEGYSVSREKKERFSLILESASTNQTSMYLCASISVRDRLDSGANVLTFGAGSRLTVL.

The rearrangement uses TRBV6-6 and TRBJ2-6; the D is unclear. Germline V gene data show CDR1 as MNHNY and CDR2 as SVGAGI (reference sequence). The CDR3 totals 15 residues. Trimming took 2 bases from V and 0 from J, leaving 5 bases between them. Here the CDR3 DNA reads TGTGCCAGCAGTTACCATATCTCTGGGGCCAACGTCCTGACTTTC. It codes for CASSYHISGANVLTF.